Listed below are T cell receptor beta chains from one sample, sequenced in a study of vaccination and CD4 T cells after COVID-19. These receptors lack a known antigen. Using its own MiXCR run on the PCR reads, TCRdb lists one record per CDR3 protein. Altogether roughly 13,000 distinct CDR3 sequences are present, less than 70% being singletons, with the ten largest covering about 14%. The sample consisted of CD4+ T cells from blood, cultured in vitro. Source of these receptors: a human donor who had recovered from COVID-19. CDR3s include the opening cysteine and the closing phenylalanine or tryptophan. The D gene is left open where the match is weak. Expanded clones get a size class; other rows say once, few or many, or leave the size out.

d_call	v_call	clone_size	j_call	cdr3_aa	cdr3_nt
.	TRBV20-1	few	TRBJ1-6	CSAREDTNSPLHF	TGCAGTGCTAGGGAGGACACAAATTCACCCCTCCACTTT
.	TRBV2	large	TRBJ2-3	CASRVSSTDTQYF	TGTGCCAGCAGGGTGTCTAGCACAGATACGCAGTATTTT
.	TRBV11-2	.	TRBJ2-2	CASSLVLTGELFF	TGTGCCAGCAGCTTAGTCTTGACCGGGGAGCTGTTTTTT
TRBD1	TRBV2	.	TRBJ1-6	CASSARDRVQGSPLHF	TGTGCCAGCAGTGCCCGGGACAGAGTGCAGGGATCACCCCTCCACTTT
TRBD1	TRBV18	few	TRBJ1-2	CASSPPPGQNYGYTF	TGTGCCAGCTCACCACCTCCGGGACAGAACTATGGCTACACCTTC
.	TRBV5-1	.	TRBJ2-7	CASSPVEDSYEQYF	TGCGCCAGCAGCCCAGTAGAGGACTCCTACGAGCAGTACTTC
TRBD1	TRBV7-2	.	TRBJ2-7	CASLRDSNPYEQYF	TGTGCCAGCCTCCGGGACAGCAACCCCTACGAGCAGTACTTC
TRBD1	TRBV24-1	.	TRBJ2-5	CATSDRTGEETQYF	TGTGCCACCAGTGACAGGACAGGGGAAGAGACCCAGTACTTC
.	TRBV30	.	TRBJ1-5	CAWSAPSNQPQHF	TGTGCCTGGAGTGCCCCCAGCAATCAGCCCCAGCATTTT
.	TRBV7-2	.	TRBJ2-3	CASSLSSGTDTQYF	TGTGCCAGCAGCTTAAGTTCCGGGACAGATACGCAGTATTTT
.	TRBV27	.	TRBJ2-3	CASRPRGSEISTDTQYF	TGTGCCAGCAGACCCCGGGGAAGCGAGATAAGCACAGATACGCAGTATTTT
TRBD1	TRBV20-1	once	TRBJ1-4	CSASRGNEKLFF	TGCAGTGCAAGCAGGGGGAACGAAAAACTGTTTTTT
.	TRBV6-1	.	TRBJ2-5	CASNKQGERGETQYF	TGTGCCAGCAACAAACAGGGAGAGCGGGGAGAGACCCAGTACTTC
.	TRBV15	.	TRBJ1-2	CATSRDRGGSYGYTF	TGTGCCACCAGCAGAGATCGTGGGGGGAGCTATGGCTACACCTTC
.	TRBV15	.	TRBJ2-3	CATSTGQPSTDTQYF	TGTGCCACCAGCACCGGACAGCCTAGCACAGATACGCAGTATTTT
TRBD2	TRBV5-1	few	TRBJ2-2	CASSGTSGRHTGELFF	TGCGCCAGCAGCGGGACTAGCGGGAGGCACACCGGGGAGCTGTTTTTT
.	TRBV6-4	few	TRBJ2-1	CASSDTASVNEQFF	TGTGCCAGCAGTGACACGGCTAGCGTTAATGAGCAGTTCTTC
TRBD1	TRBV6-1	.	TRBJ2-7	CASVKRTGGFYEQYF	TGTGCCAGCGTGAAGCGGACAGGGGGGTTCTACGAGCAGTACTTC
.	TRBV10-3	.	TRBJ2-7	CANGEIGEQYF	TGTGCCAACGGAGAGATTGGTGAGCAGTACTTC
.	TRBV2	.	TRBJ1-6	CASSELANSPLHF	TGTGCCAGCAGTGAACTGGCTAATTCACCCCTCCACTTT
.	TRBV20-1	.	TRBJ2-1	CSASWGDNEQFF	TGCAGTGCTAGTTGGGGAGACAATGAGCAGTTCTTC
.	TRBV11-1	.	TRBJ2-1	CASSLGSGGFVQFF	TGTGCCAGCAGCTTAGGCTCCGGAGGGTTTGTGCAGTTCTTC
TRBD2	TRBV12-3/TRBV12-4	.	TRBJ2-3	CASSPTREGGTDTQYF	TGTGCCAGCAGTCCAACCCGGGAGGGGGGCACAGATACGCAGTATTTT
.	TRBV28	.	TRBJ2-2	CASSGGERTGELFF	TGTGCCAGCAGTGGCGGGGAACGGACCGGGGAGCTGTTTTTT
.	TRBV19	.	TRBJ2-2	CASSTQGRSGELFF	TGTGCCAGTAGTACGCAAGGGCGTAGCGGGGAGCTGTTTTTT
.	TRBV20-1	.	TRBJ2-5	CSASRPTRLQETQYF	TGCAGTGCTTCCCGCCCAACGCGGCTACAAGAGACCCAGTACTTC
.	TRBV7-8	.	TRBJ2-7	CASSSLQGYEQYF	TGTGCCAGCAGCTCCCTTCAGGGCTACGAGCAGTACTTC
TRBD2	TRBV20-1	.	TRBJ2-1	CSAPFRTSGNEQFF	TGCAGTGCTCCCTTTCGGACTAGCGGGAATGAGCAGTTCTTC
.	TRBV6-5	.	TRBJ2-5	CASSYGPTETQYF	TGTGCCAGCAGTTACGGACCGACTGAGACCCAGTACTTC
TRBD2	TRBV7-2	.	TRBJ2-7	CASSLSSGRAQNEQYF	TGTGCCAGCAGCTTGAGTAGCGGGAGGGCTCAAAACGAGCAGTACTTC
.	TRBV7-9	.	TRBJ2-2	CASSPEWTGELFF	TGTGCCAGCAGCCCAGAGTGGACCGGGGAGCTGTTTTTT
TRBD1	TRBV10-3	.	TRBJ1-1	CAISGPGQGKTEAFF	TGTGCCATCAGCGGACCGGGACAGGGTAAGACTGAAGCTTTCTTT
TRBD2	TRBV6-4	.	TRBJ2-2	CASSDGGRDTGELFF	TGTGCCAGCAGTGACGGCGGGAGGGACACCGGGGAGCTGTTTTTT
TRBD1	TRBV20-1	.	TRBJ1-4	CSATPGQGAPKKLFF	TGCAGTGCCACTCCGGGACAGGGGGCGCCGAAAAAACTGTTTTTT
.	TRBV20-1	once	TRBJ2-1	CSARDSSGSNEQFF	TGCAGTGCTAGAGATTCGTCCGGGAGCAATGAGCAGTTCTTC
.	TRBV6-1	.	TRBJ2-1	CASTDGGEQFF	TGTGCCAGCACCGACGGGGGTGAGCAGTTCTTC
.	TRBV20-1	.	TRBJ1-1	CSARVGRMNTEAFF	TGCAGTGCTAGAGTTGGGCGGATGAACACTGAAGCTTTCTTT
.	TRBV28	.	TRBJ1-5	CASSLKGQPQHF	TGTGCCAGCAGTTTGAAAGGGCAGCCCCAGCATTTT
.	TRBV12-3/TRBV12-4	few	TRBJ1-6	CASARDGQRSSPLHF	TGTGCCAGCGCCAGGGACGGCCAAAGGAGTTCACCCCTCCACTTT
.	TRBV20-1	.	TRBJ2-3	CSARPRPSSSDTQYF	TGCAGTGCTAGACCTCGACCTAGTTCGTCAGATACGCAGTATTTT